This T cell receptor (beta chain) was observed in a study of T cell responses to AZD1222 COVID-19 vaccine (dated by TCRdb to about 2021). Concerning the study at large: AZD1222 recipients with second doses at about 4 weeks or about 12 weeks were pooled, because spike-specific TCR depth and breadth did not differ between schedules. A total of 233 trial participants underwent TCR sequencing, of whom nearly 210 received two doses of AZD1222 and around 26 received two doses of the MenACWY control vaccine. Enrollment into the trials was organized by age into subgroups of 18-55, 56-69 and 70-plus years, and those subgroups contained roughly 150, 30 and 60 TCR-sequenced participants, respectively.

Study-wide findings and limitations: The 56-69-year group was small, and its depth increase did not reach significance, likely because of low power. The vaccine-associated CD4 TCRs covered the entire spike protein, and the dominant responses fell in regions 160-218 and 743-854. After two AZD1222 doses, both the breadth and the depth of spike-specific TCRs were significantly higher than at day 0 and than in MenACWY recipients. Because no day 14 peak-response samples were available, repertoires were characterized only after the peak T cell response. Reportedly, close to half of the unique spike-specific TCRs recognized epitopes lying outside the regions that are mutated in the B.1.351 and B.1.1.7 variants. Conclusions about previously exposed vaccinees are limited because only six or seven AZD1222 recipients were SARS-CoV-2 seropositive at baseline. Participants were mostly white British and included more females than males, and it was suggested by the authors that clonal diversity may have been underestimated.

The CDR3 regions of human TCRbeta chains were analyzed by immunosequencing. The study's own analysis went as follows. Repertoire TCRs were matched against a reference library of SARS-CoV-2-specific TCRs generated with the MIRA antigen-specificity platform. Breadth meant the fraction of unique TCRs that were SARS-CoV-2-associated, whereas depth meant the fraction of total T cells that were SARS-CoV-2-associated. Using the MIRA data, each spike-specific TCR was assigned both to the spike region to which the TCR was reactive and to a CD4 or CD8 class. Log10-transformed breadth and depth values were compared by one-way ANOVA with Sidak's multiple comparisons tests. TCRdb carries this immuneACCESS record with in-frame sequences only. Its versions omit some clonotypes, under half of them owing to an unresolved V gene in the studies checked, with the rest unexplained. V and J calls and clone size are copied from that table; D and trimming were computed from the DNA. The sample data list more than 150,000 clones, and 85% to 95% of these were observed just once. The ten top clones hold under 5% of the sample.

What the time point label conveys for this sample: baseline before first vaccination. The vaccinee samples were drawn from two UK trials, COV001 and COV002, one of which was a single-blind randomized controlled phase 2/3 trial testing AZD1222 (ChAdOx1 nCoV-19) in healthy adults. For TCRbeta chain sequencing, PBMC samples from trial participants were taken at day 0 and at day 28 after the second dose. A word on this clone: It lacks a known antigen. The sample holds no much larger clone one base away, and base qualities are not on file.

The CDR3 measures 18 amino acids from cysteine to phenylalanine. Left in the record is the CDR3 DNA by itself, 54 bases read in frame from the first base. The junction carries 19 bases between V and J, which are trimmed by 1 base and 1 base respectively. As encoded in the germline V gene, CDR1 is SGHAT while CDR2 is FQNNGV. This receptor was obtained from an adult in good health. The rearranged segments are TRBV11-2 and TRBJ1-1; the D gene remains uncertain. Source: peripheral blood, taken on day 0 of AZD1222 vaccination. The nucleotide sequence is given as TGTGCCAGCAGCTTAGCTGGTGTGGGAGGCAGGAGGAACACTGAAGCTTTCTTT. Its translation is CASSLAGVGGRRNTEAFF.